A single sample is the source of the 5 T cell receptor beta chains below, sequenced in a study of cytomegalovirus exposure and HLA in healthy donors. The PCR employed 60 Vbeta primers together with 13 Jbeta primers. Libraries were prepared by immunoSEQ multiplex PCR; TCRdb keeps only in-frame clonotypes and omits some of them. The sample lists approximately 170,000 clones, roughly three quarters occurring once. The sequenced sample was PBMCs. The receptor set was obtained from a woman between 50 and 59 years old in good health and CMV-seronegative.

The CDR3 loop is CASSPHGGQFDTQYF. CDR3 bases: TGTGCCAGCAGCCCCCATGGCGGCCAGTTTGATACGCAGTATTTT. This rearrangement joins TRBV11-2 to TRBJ2-3; no definite D call. The V gene's germline CDR1 is SGHAT and CDR2 FQNNGV. Trimming pared 5 bases from V and 6 bases from J, leaving 18 bases between. The CDR3 loop spans 15 amino acids.

V gene TRBV5-1 combines with J gene TRBJ2-6, with D possibly TRBD1 on 6 matching bases. The CDR3 extends over 16 amino acids. The germline CDR1 and CDR2 sequences are SGHRS and YFSETQ. V was trimmed by 2 bases and J by 3 bases, leaving 12 bases between them. In DNA, the CDR3 is TGCGCCAGCAGCTTACAGGGTCTTCATGGGGCCAACGTCCTGACTTTC. It specifies CASSLQGLHGANVLTF.

The chain carries TRBV6-7 and TRBJ2-2; 8 bases match TRBD2. TRBV6-7 is known as an ORF, though its function is uncertain. The J segment lost 6 bases and the V segment lost 7 bases, leaving 13 bases of the junction unmatched. The CDR3 length is 16 residues. This chain's CDR3 is CASNWRPAGEAGELFF. CDR3 DNA: TGTGCCAGCAATTGGCGTCCAGCGGGAGAGGCCGGGGAGCTGTTTTTT.

This clone was recorded once. V is TRBV14 and J is TRBJ1-2, with a tentative D call TRBD1 (6 bases). The length of the CDR3 is 15 residues. V lost 4 bases, J lost 0 bases, and 12 bases lay in between. Germline V gene sequence: CDR1 SGHDN, CDR2 FVKESK. The CDR3 region has the DNA TGTGCCAGCAGCCGCGAACAGGGAGCTAACTATGGCTACACCTTC. Amino acid sequence: CASSREQGANYGYTF. The whole variable domain, filled in from reference TRBV14 and TRBJ1-2, reads EAGVTQFPSHSVIEKGQTVTLRCDPISGHDNLYWYRRVMGKEIKFLLHFVKESKQDESGMPNNRFLAERTGGTYSTLKVQPAELEDSGVYFCASSREQGANYGYTFGSGTRLTVV.

This clone has just one count. The V and J genes are TRBV5-1 and TRBJ2-1; TRBD2 matches at 7 bases. Looked up from germline, CDR1 is SGHRS and CDR2 is YFSETQ. V shed 2 bases and J 9 bases; nucleotides not matched to a gene: 11. There are 15 residues in the CDR3. CDR3: CASSLREGYYGEQFF. The CDR3, as DNA: TGCGCCAGCAGCTTAAGGGAGGGGTATTATGGTGAGCAGTTCTTC.